This record concerns one T cell receptor (beta chain) sequence. What it recognizes is unknown. This entry belongs to a study of robustness of blood B and T cell sequencing. Findings and limits, study-wide: TCRbeta curves suggested under-sequencing or many low-abundance clonotypes. Pooling roughly 29-45 ml blood nearly saturated top 10,000 TCRbeta clonotype coverage. Of the top 10,000 TCRbeta clonotypes, approximately 96% recurred across replicates. Cross-contamination appeared in one TCRbeta library pair, likely from batch processing.

cDNA was made with a 5' template-switch oligo adding a universal priming site. The template-switch oligo carried a 12-nucleotide random UMI tagging each cDNA molecule. TCRdb reprocessed the PCR reads via MiXCR and lists one record per CDR3 protein. The sample gives 1,500 to 2,000 distinct CDR3 sequences, 65% to 75% of which show up once; more than 40% is in the top ten. Germline CDR1 PRHDT, CDR2 FYEKMQ (reference sequence). With 5 bases clipped from V and 3 bases from J, the junction kept 5 bases outside the gene matches. The CDR3 covers 14 residues. Instead of genomic DNA, mRNA was used to measure TCR beta repertoires.

The receptor comes from a human donor in good health. The V call is TRBV13, the J call TRBJ1-1, with 8 positions matching TRBD1. Sequenced: peripheral blood. The CDR3 region has the DNA TGTGCCAGCAGCACTCGGACAGGGCACACTGAAGCTTTCTTT. This gives the protein CASSTRTGHTEAFF.